This T cell receptor beta chain was documented in a study of identifying expanded T cells in peripheral blood. Sequencing used immunoSEQ multiplex PCR; TCRdb keeps in-frame clones, though not all of them. The sample consists of around 66,000 clones, around 87% of them appearing once. Germline CDR1 SGDLS, CDR2 YYNGEE. V lost 0 bases to trimming and J lost 2 bases, with 12 bases between them. The length of the CDR3 is 16 residues. This clonotype was sampled from a person between 18 and 75 years old in good health. Material: blood. The chain carries TRBV9 and TRBJ2-1; perhaps TRBD2 as D (6 bases). The CDR3 DNA follows: TGTGCCAGCAGCGTAGCTGGCGGGGTTACCTACAATGAGCAGTTCTTC. Its protein is CASSVAGGVTYNEQFF.